The 7 T cell receptor beta chains in this list originate from one sample, sequenced in a study of cytomegalovirus exposure and HLA in healthy donors. The PCR employed 60 Vbeta primers together with 13 Jbeta primers. Using immunoSEQ multiplex PCR, the repertoire was profiled, and TCRdb retains in-frame clones only, with some absent. This sample has 150,000 to 200,000 clones, with 65% to 80% found just once. The sequencing input was PBMCs. The receptors here all came from a woman between 40 and 55 years old in good health and CMV-seronegative.

The genes are TRBV19 and TRBJ2-5, with TRBD1 matching over 9 bases. The CDR3 extends over 15 amino acids. With V trimmed by 6 bases and J by 5 bases, 10 bases remained unmatched. CDR1 is LNHDA, CDR2 SQIVND, per germline (reference sequence). The CDR3 nucleotides read TGTGCCAGTAGAGGAATGGGACAGGGAGTCGAGACCCAGTACTTC. Protein: CASRGMGQGVETQYF.

V gene TRBV19 combines with J gene TRBJ2-5, with D maybe TRBD2 (6 bases). From germline, CDR1 is LNHDA and CDR2 SQIVND (reference sequence). The V end was cut by 10 bases, the J end by 5 bases, with 23 bases between. The CDR3 runs 15 residues. CDR3 nucleotides: TGTGCCACCCTTCCCGCAGGGCGGGAAGGGGAGACCCAGTACTTC. Translating it yields CATLPAGREGETQYF.

J is TRBJ1-1 and V is TRBV5-1, with D maybe TRBD1 (5 bases). V was trimmed by 0 bases and J by 3 bases, leaving 18 bases between them. Germline CDR1 is SGHRS and CDR2 is YFSETQ. The CDR3 contains 17 residues. As DNA, the CDR3 is TGCGCCAGCAGCTTGGGTTCAGGGCGTGGTGGAGACACTGAAGCTTTCTTT. Translation gives CASSLGSGRGGDTEAFF. Drawing the rest from reference TRBV5-1 and TRBJ1-1, the complete variable domain is KAGVTQTPRYLIKTRGQQVTLSCSPISGHRSVSWYQQTPGQGLQFLFEYFSETQRNKGNFPGRFSGRQFSNSRSEMNVSTLELGDSALYLCASSLGSGRGGDTEAFFGQGTRLTVV.

This chain links TRBV5-8 with TRBJ1-5, with 10 positions matching TRBD1. Germline-derived CDR1 and CDR2 are SGHTS and YDEGEE. CDR3 length equals 16 residues. Unmatched junction bases numbered 6, after V lost 2 bases and J lost 4 bases. The chain's CDR3 is CASSFDRGLPNQPQHF. In DNA, the CDR3 is TGTGCCAGCAGCTTTGACAGGGGGCTGCCGAATCAGCCCCAGCATTTT.

The chain couples TRBV11-3 to TRBJ1-4; D not resolved. Germline V gene data show CDR1 as SGHNT and CDR2 as YENEEA. V shed 3 bases and J shed 4 bases, with 9 bases lying between them. The CDR3 is made up of 14 amino acids. Here the CDR3 reads CASSFGRNNEKLFF. For the CDR3, the DNA is TGTGCCAGCAGCTTTGGGAGGAATAATGAAAAACTGTTTTTT.

The V gene is TRBV5-3, the J gene TRBJ2-7; 8 bases are a match to TRBD2. TRBV5-3 is annotated as an ORF whose role is uncertain. The junction had 15 bases not matched to a gene; V was cut back by 3 bases and J by 7 bases. The length of the CDR3 is 16 residues. In DNA, the CDR3 is TGTGCCAGAAGCTCGACCGCGGGACTAGTAAAAGGAGAGCAGTACTTC. Encoded protein: CARSSTAGLVKGEQYF.

This clone was counted only a few times. The chain links TRBV9 to TRBJ1-2; 9 nucleotides align to TRBD1. The CDR3 contains 15 residues. In germline, CDR1 is SGDLS, CDR2 YYNGEE. V shed 4 bases and J 5 bases; nucleotides not matched to a gene: 9. The CDR3 is CASSPLTTGGYGYTF. The CDR3 DNA reads as TGTGCCAGCAGCCCTCTTACGACAGGGGGATATGGCTACACCTTC.